The 23 T cell receptor beta chains presented below share a single source sample, sequenced in a study of T cell changes during pregnancy in multiple sclerosis. Libraries were prepared by immunoSEQ multiplex PCR; TCRdb keeps only in-frame clonotypes and omits some of them. The data contain 45,000 to 55,000 clones, over 80% of them singletons. The specimen comprised CD4+ T cells from peripheral blood mononuclear cells, sampled in the second trimester of pregnancy. The receptors come from a female donor in good health, enrolled as a control in a pregnancy study.

The genes are TRBV19 and TRBJ1-2; TRBD1 aligns across 12 bases. The CDR3 extends over 15 amino acids. The trim removed 5 bases at V and 8 bases at J, leaving 9 bases unmatched. Germline V gives CDR1 LNHDA, CDR2 SQIVND (reference sequence). For the CDR3, the DNA is TGTGCCAGTAGTCCCGAGGGACAGGGGGCGCCCGGCTACACCTTC. Protein product: CASSPEGQGAPGYTF. Drawing the rest from reference TRBV19 and TRBJ1-2, the complete variable domain is DGGITQSPKYLFRKEGQNVTLSCEQNLNHDAMYWYRQDPGQGLRLIYYSQIVNDFQKGDIAEGYSVSREKKESFPLTVTSAQKNPTAFYLCASSPEGQGAPGYTFGSGTRLTVV.

This chain connects TRBV28 to TRBJ1-1; D is possibly TRBD1 (5 bases). The V gene's germline CDR1 is MDHEN and CDR2 SYDVKM. Trimming left V 4 bases short and J 7 bases short, with 13 bases between. The CDR3 is 13 residues long. The CDR3 loop reads CASSYNIRGEAFF. As DNA, the CDR3 is TGTGCCAGCAGTTATAATATTAGGGGTGAAGCTTTCTTT.

V gene TRBV5-1 combines with J gene TRBJ2-7, with 7 positions matching TRBD1. Looked up from germline, CDR1 is SGHRS and CDR2 is YFSETQ. This CDR3 spans 13 amino acids. With V trimmed by 4 bases and J by 4 bases, 5 bases remained unmatched. The CDR3 coding sequence is TGCGCCAGCAGCGTGACAGGGTTGTACGAGCAGTACTTC. Encoded protein: CASSVTGLYEQYF.

The CDR3 sequence is CASSPIAVTGGYTF. The CDR3 DNA follows: TGTGCCAGCAGTCCCATCGCAGTTACGGGTGGCTACACCTTC. This rearrangement joins TRBV27 to TRBJ1-2; D is ambiguous. The germline V and J ends were trimmed by 5 bases and 7 bases, with 17 bases remaining between them. From germline, CDR1 is MNHEY and CDR2 SMNVEV (reference sequence). This CDR3 has 14 amino acids.

The chain has TRBV6-5 and TRBJ1-1; TRBD1 matches at 8 bases. V trimming: 4 bases; J trimming: 3 bases; junction bases outside the gene matches: 7. The length of the CDR3 is 15 residues. Germline assignment: CDR1 MNHEY and CDR2 SVGAGI. CDR3 in amino acids: CASSSPDRDYTEAFF. The CDR3 nucleotides read TGTGCCAGCAGTTCCCCGGACAGGGACTACACTGAAGCTTTCTTT.

V is TRBV10-2 and J is TRBJ1-1, with 8 bases matching TRBD1. The germline CDR1 and CDR2 sequences are WSHSY and SAAADI. The CDR3 covers 16 residues. With 4 bases clipped from V and 0 bases from J, the junction kept 7 bases outside the gene matches. For the CDR3, the DNA is TGCGCCAGCAGTGTAAATCAGGGGGCCATGAACACTGAAGCTTTCTTT. It specifies CASSVNQGAMNTEAFF.

V is TRBV30 and J is TRBJ1-1; D is undetermined. Germline CDR1 GTSNPN, CDR2 SVGIG (reference sequence). V lost 2 bases and J lost 0, with 7 bases in between. This CDR3 comprises 13 residues. CDR3 DNA sequence: TGTGCCTGGAGTCCCGCGCTGAACACTGAAGCTTTCTTT. Translation: CAWSPALNTEAFF.

The V call is TRBV5-1, the J call TRBJ2-7, with 8 bases fitting TRBD2. Looked up from germline, CDR1 is SGHRS and CDR2 is YFSETQ. This CDR3 is built from 16 residues. V lost 4 bases, J lost 0 bases, and 9 bases stayed unmatched. The CDR3 DNA sequence: TGCGCCAGCAGCCGGGGGGGCAGCGGGGGCTCCTACGAGCAGTACTTC. This sequence encodes CASSRGGSGGSYEQYF.

The chain is built from TRBV7-2 and TRBJ1-2; TRBD1 matches 8 bases. The CDR3 spans 18 residues. CDR1 SGHTA and CDR2 FQGNSA come from the germline V gene. The V and J ends lost 0 bases and 7 bases, in that order; junction bases with no gene match: 16. The CDR3: CASSLAFSLLQGEGGYTF. CDR3 nucleotide sequence: TGTGCCAGCAGCTTAGCCTTTAGCTTATTACAGGGGGAGGGTGGCTACACCTTC.

The chain uses TRBV13 and TRBJ2-6, with 8 nucleotides matching TRBD2. The ends lost 5 bases at V and 2 bases at J; junction bases unmatched: 11. Germline values: CDR1 PRHDT, CDR2 FYEKMQ (reference sequence). The CDR3 totals 18 residues. This CDR3 reads CASSPLGAGETGANVLTF. CDR3 in DNA: TGTGCCAGCAGCCCCCTGGGAGCGGGAGAAACTGGGGCCAACGTCCTGACTTTC.

V and J are TRBV6-5 and TRBJ1-1; a weak D match, TRBD1 (5 bases). The V gene's germline CDR1 is MNHEY and CDR2 SVGAGI. Trimming shortened V by 8 bases and J by 1 base, and 17 bases separated the two germline ends. There are 15 residues in the CDR3. The CDR3 reads CASFPAGTWNTEAFF. The CDR3 bases are TGTGCCAGCTTTCCTGCTGGGACTTGGAACACTGAAGCTTTCTTT.

The CDR3: CASSTMGQSTDTQYF. The CDR3 DNA sequence: TGTGCCAGTAGTACTATGGGACAGTCCACAGATACGCAGTATTTT. The chain couples TRBV19 to TRBJ2-3; the match to TRBD1 covers 7 bases. Germline loops: CDR1 LNHDA, CDR2 SQIVND (reference sequence). There are 15 residues in the CDR3. The trim removed 4 bases at V and 2 bases at J, leaving 6 bases unmatched.

This rearrangement joins TRBV12-5 to TRBJ2-1; tentatively, D is TRBD2 (6 bases). Trimming removed 10 bases from V and 4 bases from J, with 17 bases in between. CDR3 size: 14 residues. In germline, CDR1 is LGHNT, CDR2 FRNRAP. CDR3 region: CATRDQAGYNEQFF. DNA of the CDR3: TGTGCTACTCGGGATCAAGCGGGTTACAATGAGCAGTTCTTC.

The chain is built from TRBV6-1 and TRBJ1-1; perhaps TRBD1 as D (6 bases). Trimming removed 2 bases at V and 2 bases at J, with 9 bases between. CDR3 length: 14 amino acids. Germline-derived CDR1 and CDR2 are MNHNS and SASEGT. The CDR3 here is CASSEYRVNTEAFF. The DNA of the CDR3 is TGTGCCAGCAGTGAATACAGGGTCAACACTGAAGCTTTCTTT.

Details on this clone: A junction boundary mismatches the germline segment, possibly from a read error. V usage is TRBV2 and J usage is TRBJ2-7; 8 bases fit TRBD1. The CDR3 is 13 residues long. Germline-derived CDR1 and CDR2 are SNHLY and FYNNEI. CDR3 residues: CACRGQIPYEQYF. Written as DNA, the CDR3 is TGTGCCTGCAGGGGGCAGATACCCTACGAGCAGTACTTC.

J is TRBJ1-5 and V is TRBV7-9, with TRBD1 matching 8 bases. The V gene's germline CDR1 is SEHNR and CDR2 FQNEAQ (reference sequence). This CDR3 spans 15 amino acids. V shed 5 bases and J 7 bases; nucleotides not matched to a gene: 10. Here the CDR3 reads CASSNRTGPSQPQHF. The CDR3 DNA sequence: TGTGCCAGCAGCAATCGGACAGGGCCGAGCCAGCCCCAGCATTTT.

V is TRBV7-8 and J is TRBJ2-2; 10 nucleotides agree with TRBD2. The V gene end was trimmed by 8 bases and the J gene end by 4 bases; junction bases not matched to a gene: 7. CDR1 SGHVS and CDR2 FQNEAQ come from the germline V gene. CDR3 length: 15 residues. This chain's CDR3 is CASSERGGGTGELFF. The CDR3 DNA reads as TGTGCCAGCTCCGAGCGGGGGGGCGGCACCGGGGAGCTGTTTTTT.

This clone has a single count. This rearrangement joins TRBV5-5 to TRBJ1-5; D gene uncertain. V lost 1 base and J lost 5, with 10 bases in between. Looked up from germline, CDR1 is SGHKS and CDR2 is YYEKEE (reference sequence). CDR3 length equals 14 residues. Written as DNA, the CDR3 is TGTGCCAGCAGCTTGAATACCCGGTATCAGCCCCAGCATTTT. The encoded protein is CASSLNTRYQPQHF.

This chain links TRBV18 with TRBJ1-1; no clear D. Germline V gene lookup returns CDR1 KGHSH and CDR2 LQKENI. CDR3 size: 14 residues. V was pared by 6 bases and J by 1 base, with 12 bases between. Written as DNA, the CDR3 is TGTGCCAGCTCGGAGAGGCGGGGGAACACTGAAGCTTTCTTT. This sequence encodes CASSERRGNTEAFF.

This clone has a handful of counts. The CDR3 bases are TGTGCCAGCAGTGATTGGGAGGAAGCTTTCTTT. Protein sequence: CASSDWEEAFF. The rearrangement joins TRBV25-1 to TRBJ1-1; D remains ambiguous. With 3 bases removed from V and 8 bases from J, the gap between germline ends came to 7 bases. Germline V lookup: CDR1 MGHDK, CDR2 SYGVNS. The CDR3 runs to 11 residues.

The V gene is TRBV19, the J gene TRBJ1-5; the D gene is possibly TRBD1 (6 bases). The CDR3 runs to 13 residues. Trimming took 3 bases from V and 6 from J, leaving 9 bases between them. Germline V lookup: CDR1 LNHDA, CDR2 SQIVND (reference sequence). This CDR3 reads CASSIGGRQPQHF. The DNA for the CDR3 is TGTGCCAGTAGTATCGGGGGGCGTCAGCCCCAGCATTTT.

This chain uses TRBV21-1 with TRBJ2-1; whether TRBD1, the table's D call, matches the DNA was not checked. TRBV21-1 is a known pseudogene. CDR3 size: 14 residues. The CDR3 region is CASSNQTGGNEQFF. The CDR3 DNA sequence: TGTGCCAGCAGCAACCAGACAGGGGGCAATGAGCAGTTCTTC.

The gene calls are TRBV4-1 and TRBJ2-5; 8 nucleotides align to TRBD2. The V gene end was trimmed by 6 bases and the J gene end by 3 bases; junction bases not matched to a gene: 9. The length of the CDR3 is 15 residues. Germline CDR1 MGHRA, CDR2 YSYEKL. CDR3 protein: CASSLTSAYKETQYF. CDR3 in DNA: TGCGCCAGCAGTCTGACTAGCGCGTACAAAGAGACCCAGTACTTC.